This record covers a single T cell receptor (beta chain). The sample originates from a study of blood T cell repertoires in COVID-19. The CDR3 sequence is 16 residues long. V lost 3 bases and J lost 4; bases outside the gene matches: 7. The germline V gene has CDR1 LNHDA and CDR2 SQIVND (reference sequence). Here immunoSEQ multiplex PCR was the method, and the copy in TCRdb shows in-frame clones only, minus some. The sample contains about 270,000 clones, 88% of which appear only once. The rearrangement uses TRBV19 and TRBJ2-7; TRBD1 aligns across 12 bases. Material for sequencing was PBMCs or T cells enriched from blood (not recorded which). The TCR was taken from a woman in her 50s who had recovered from COVID-19. The CDR3 DNA sequence: TGTGCCAGTAGTATGGCGGGACAGGGGGCTGCATACGAGCAGTACTTC. It is translated as CASSMAGQGAAYEQYF.